The TCR beta chain described here comes from a study of CD8 T cells in ankylosing spondylitis. This clonotype was picked up many times. Germline V gene lookup returns CDR1 SGHRS and CDR2 YFSETQ. Trimming removed 5 bases from V and 1 base from J, with 9 bases in between. The CDR3 is made up of 13 amino acids. TCRdb re-analysed the 5' RACE reads in MiXCR, keeping a single row per CDR3 protein. The table records about 240,000 distinct CDR3 sequences, approximately 9% of them present only once. The origin of this receptor is a male donor with ankylosing spondylitis or in good health (not recorded which). The chain is built from TRBV5-1 and TRBJ1-1; no firm D call. The specimen was blood, either unsorted or a sorted T cell fraction (not recorded which). The CDR3 loop is CASRPSENTEAFF. For the CDR3, the DNA is TGCGCCAGCAGGCCTTCGGAGAACACTGAAGCTTTCTTT.